The rows below give T cell receptor beta chains drawn from one sample of a study of shared clonotypes between healthy human individuals. The assay was immunoSEQ multiplex PCR, and TCRdb's table has in-frame clones only and misses some. Of approximately 2,000,000 clones in the sample, around 90% are singletons; the top ten hold around 0.35%. What was sequenced was naive CD4+ T cells from PBMCs. These receptors were obtained from a man aged 18 to 35 in good health. Some clones in this sample may be carry-over from other donors' samples. The conserved cysteine and the conserved F or W are not part of the CDR3 here. The D gene is left open where the match is weak.

TRBJ2-1 TRBD2 TRBV29-1 SARGLAGYNEQF
TRBJ2-5 TRBD2 TRBV9 ASRRESQETQY
TRBJ2-7 - TRBV30 AWSRGRGAYEQY
TRBJ2-7 TRBD1 TRBV27 ASKKKSGTGASYEQY
TRBJ1-1 TRBD1 TRBV28 ASSPRTGNYFEAF
TRBJ2-1 TRBD2 TRBV7-9 ASSLASGRAAYNEQF
TRBJ1-2 - TRBV18 ASSPGAGDYGYT
TRBJ1-1 TRBD1 TRBV30 AWETPGQAFRDTEAF
TRBJ2-3 TRBD2 TRBV9 ASSPRTSVLSTDTQY
TRBJ1-5 - TRBV21-1 ASSRGTKEETENNSNQPQH
TRBJ2-7 - TRBV28 ASGAGGAYEQY
TRBJ2-1 - TRBV19 ASTLQRGFNEQF
TRBJ1-2 - TRBV28 ASRAFVGQGYT
TRBJ2-7 TRBD2 TRBV12-5 ASGSGRPEY
TRBJ2-5 TRBD2 TRBV28 ATRPGTTKETQY
TRBJ2-1 - TRBV2 ASSPPRANSYNEQF
TRBJ1-1 - TRBV7-2 ASSHDWNTEAF
TRBJ1-1 TRBD1 TRBV2 ASGRQGAYTEAF
TRBJ2-1 TRBD2 TRBV11-2 ASSVSSGSSYNEQF
TRBJ1-3 - TRBV10-3 AISGQPSNTIY
TRBJ2-3 TRBD2 TRBV5-1 ASGGLAGARDTQY
TRBJ2-3 - TRBV5-1 ASSLAPLPRGTDTQY
TRBJ2-7 - TRBV30 AWSVGQFLYEQY
TRBJ2-4 TRBD1 TRBV4-1 ASSSPGQGAAKNIQY
TRBJ1-2 - TRBV6-5 ASRSDSNYGYT
TRBJ2-7 - TRBV6-6 ASSYAATYEQY
TRBJ1-1 - TRBV6-1 ASSHGQNTEAF
TRBJ2-7 TRBD1 TRBV6-1 ASRGTGGNDEQY
TRBJ2-1 - TRBV5-4 ASSLRYPLGSNEQF
TRBJ1-4 TRBD1 TRBV28 ASSPLGTVGATNEKLF
TRBJ1-2 - TRBV18 ASSPPGLGYGYT
TRBJ2-7 - TRBV5-1 ASSGGAYYEQY
TRBJ2-2 - TRBV2 ASSPRETGELF
TRBJ1-2 - TRBV4-1 ASSQYTGFRGYT
TRBJ2-1 TRBD2 TRBV7-9 ASSPGLAGGFYEQF
TRBJ2-2 - TRBV11-3 ASSSTGELF
TRBJ2-1 - TRBV28 ASSFRPLRGKWYNEQF
TRBJ2-1 TRBD1 TRBV11-3 ASSLDRDSSYNEQF
TRBJ2-7 - TRBV5-4 ASSLQRASYEQY
TRBJ1-1 TRBD1 TRBV4-2 ASSQEGRGLTEAF
TRBJ2-7 TRBD1 TRBV25-1 ASSPRQGRPYEQY
TRBJ2-7 - TRBV4-3 ASSEGYDPGGSFYEQY
TRBJ2-1 TRBD2 TRBV5-6 ASSTLGGRRVSDEQF
TRBJ1-5 - TRBV4-2 ASSQEVGPSPQH
TRBJ2-2 - TRBV7-8 ASSLRGSGELF
TRBJ2-3 - TRBV10-1 ASTERRGEDTQY
TRBJ1-6 TRBD1 TRBV28 ASSYRDRDSPLH
TRBJ2-5 TRBD2 TRBV5-4 ASSRTSVQETQY
TRBJ2-7 TRBD2 TRBV28 ASSPGTSGATEQY
TRBJ2-3 - TRBV25-1 ARRTDTQY
TRBJ2-5 - TRBV28 ASSSGAQETQY